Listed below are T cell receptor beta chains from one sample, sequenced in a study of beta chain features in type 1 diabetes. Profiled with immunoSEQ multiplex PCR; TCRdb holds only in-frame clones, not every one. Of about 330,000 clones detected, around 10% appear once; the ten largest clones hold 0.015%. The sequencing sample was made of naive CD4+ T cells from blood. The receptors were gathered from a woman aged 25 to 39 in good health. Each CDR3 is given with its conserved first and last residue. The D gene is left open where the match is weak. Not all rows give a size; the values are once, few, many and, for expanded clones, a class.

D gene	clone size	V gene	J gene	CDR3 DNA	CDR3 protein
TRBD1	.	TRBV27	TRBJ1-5	TGTGCCAGCAGTCCGGGACAGGGGGCCTATCAGCCCCAGCATTTT	CASSPGQGAYQPQHF
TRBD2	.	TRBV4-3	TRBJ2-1	TGCGCCAGCAGCCAAGGGGCAGGACTAGCGGGAGTGGTTAATGAGCAGTTCTTC	CASSQGAGLAGVVNEQFF
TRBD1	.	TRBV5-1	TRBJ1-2	TGCGCCAGCAGCTTCGACAGGGTTAACTATGGCTACACCTTC	CASSFDRVNYGYTF
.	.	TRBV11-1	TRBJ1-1	TGTGCCAGCAGCTTAAATGCCGGGAACACTGAAGCTTTCTTT	CASSLNAGNTEAFF
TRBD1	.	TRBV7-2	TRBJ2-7	TGTGCCAGCAGCCGGGACAGCCGTTTTTACGAGCAGTACTTC	CASSRDSRFYEQYF
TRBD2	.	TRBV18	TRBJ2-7	TGTGCCAGCTCACCGCCGGGACTAGCGACCTACGAGCAGTACTTC	CASSPPGLATYEQYF
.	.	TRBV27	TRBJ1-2	TGTGCCAGCAGTCCCCGTATGGGCAACTATGGCTACACCTTC	CASSPRMGNYGYTF
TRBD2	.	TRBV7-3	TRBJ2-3	TGTGCCAGCAGCTTAGCAGGACTAGCGGGACGTGGACGAGATACGCAGTATTTT	CASSLAGLAGRGRDTQYF
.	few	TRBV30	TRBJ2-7	TGTGCCTGGAGTGTACGCAGGCCCAACGGCGTCGAGCAGTACTTC	CAWSVRRPNGVEQYF
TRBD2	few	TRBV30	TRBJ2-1	TGTGCCTGGAGTTCAGGGACTAGCGGGACATACAATGAGCAGTTCTTC	CAWSSGTSGTYNEQFF
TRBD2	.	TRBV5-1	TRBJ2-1	TGCGCCAGCAGCCAGACCGGGACTAGGTTAGGTGAGCAGTTCTTC	CASSQTGTRLGEQFF
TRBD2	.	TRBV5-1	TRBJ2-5	TGCGCCAGCAGCTTCCCCGGGACTACGCAAGAGACCCAGTACTTC	CASSFPGTTQETQYF
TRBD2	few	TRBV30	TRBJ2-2	TGTGCCTGGAAGAAGCAATTCACTAGCGGGAGGGCCGGGAACACCGGGGAGCTGTTTTTT	CAWKKQFTSGRAGNTGELFF
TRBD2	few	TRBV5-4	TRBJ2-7	TGTGCCAGCAGCCAAGCGACGACTAGCGGGAGCGGGGAGCAGTACTTC	CASSQATTSGSGEQYF
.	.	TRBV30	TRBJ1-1	TGTGCCTGGAGTGCACAGTTGAACACTGAAGCTTTCTTT	CAWSAQLNTEAFF
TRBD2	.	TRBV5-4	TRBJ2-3	TGTGCCAGCAGCTTAGCTGGACTAGCGGGAGCCGGCACAGATACGCAGTATTTT	CASSLAGLAGAGTDTQYF
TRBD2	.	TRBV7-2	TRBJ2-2	TGTGCCAGCAGATTGGGACTAGCGGGAGGTTTCGGGGAGCTGTTTTTT	CASRLGLAGGFGELFF
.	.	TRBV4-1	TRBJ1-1	TGCGCCAGCAGCCAAGTTGAGTCTGAAGCTTTCTTT	CASSQVESEAFF
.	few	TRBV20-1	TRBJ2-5	TGCAGTGCTTCCAGGGGACGTGAGCAGTACTTC	CSASRGREQYF
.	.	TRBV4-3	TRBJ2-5	TGCGCCAGCAGCCAAGATATGGCGGGAACCTATCAAGAGACCCAGTACTTC	CASSQDMAGTYQETQYF
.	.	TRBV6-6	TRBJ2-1	TGTGCCAGCAACCCTAAGTGGCTAGAATCCAATGAGCAGTTCTTC	CASNPKWLESNEQFF
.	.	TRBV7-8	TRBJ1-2	TGTGCCAGCAGCTTAGGTCGGAGCGGCAAGCGGACCTATGGCTACACCTTC	CASSLGRSGKRTYGYTF
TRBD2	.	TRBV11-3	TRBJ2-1	TGTGCCAGCTCCCGTAGCGGGAGGGCCGTCAATGAGCAGTTCTTC	CASSRSGRAVNEQFF
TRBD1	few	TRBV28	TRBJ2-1	TGTGCCAGCATCCCTGGGACAGGGGCGTACAATGAGCAGTTCTTC	CASIPGTGAYNEQFF
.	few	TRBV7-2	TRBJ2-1	TGTGCCAGCAGCTTTAGGGGCAATGAGCAGTTCTTC	CASSFRGNEQFF
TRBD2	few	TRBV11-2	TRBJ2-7	TGTGCCAGCAGCTTAGACGGGAGGGCCTTCTACGAGCAGTACTTC	CASSLDGRAFYEQYF
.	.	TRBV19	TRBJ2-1	TGTGCCAGTAGTATAGGGATACACAGTGGATCCTACAATGAGCAGTTCTTC	CASSIGIHSGSYNEQFF
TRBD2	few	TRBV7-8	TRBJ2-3	TGTGCCAGCAGCACTCGACTAGCGGAGGGGGTCACAGATACGCAGTATTTT	CASSTRLAEGVTDTQYF
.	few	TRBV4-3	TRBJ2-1	TGCGCCAGCAGCCAAGCGGCGGGGACCTACAATGAGCAGTTCTTC	CASSQAAGTYNEQFF
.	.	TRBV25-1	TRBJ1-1	TGTGCCAGCAGATCGAGGGAGGGTTTCACTGAAGCTTTCTTT	CASRSREGFTEAFF
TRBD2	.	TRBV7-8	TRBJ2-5	TGTGCCAGCACCGATTTTGGCGGGAGAGGGGAGACCCAGTACTTC	CASTDFGGRGETQYF
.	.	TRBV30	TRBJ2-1	TGTGCCTGGAGTAGGGGGGGGTTCCACAATGAGCAGTTCTTC	CAWSRGGFHNEQFF
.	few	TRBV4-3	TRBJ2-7	TGCGCCAGCAGCCACCAAACAGGGGAGGTCGACGAGCAGTACTTC	CASSHQTGEVDEQYF
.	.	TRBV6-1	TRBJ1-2	TGTGCCAGCGAGCAAAACTATGGCTACACCTTC	CASEQNYGYTF
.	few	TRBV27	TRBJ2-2	TGTGCCAGCAGTTTAGTCCCCGGGAGCAGTGACACCGGGGAGCTGTTTTTT	CASSLVPGSSDTGELFF
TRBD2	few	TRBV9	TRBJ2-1	TGTGCCAGCAGCGAAGCACTAGCGGGAAGTACTGAGCAGTTCTTC	CASSEALAGSTEQFF
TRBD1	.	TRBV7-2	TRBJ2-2	TGTGCCAGCAGCAGAGACAGGGGCAACAGCGGGGAGCTGTTTTTT	CASSRDRGNSGELFF
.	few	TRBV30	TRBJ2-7	TGTGCCTGGAGTGTAAGCATACCCGGGGGCGAGCAGTACTTC	CAWSVSIPGGEQYF
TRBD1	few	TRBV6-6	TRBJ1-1	TGTGCCAGCAGGGACAGGGAATGGACTGAAGCTTTCTTT	CASRDREWTEAFF
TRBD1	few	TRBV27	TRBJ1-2	TGTGCCAGCAGTCCAGGGACAGGGAGGAGGTATGGCTACACCTTC	CASSPGTGRRYGYTF
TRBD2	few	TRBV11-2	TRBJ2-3	TGTGCCAGCAGCCCCGGGACTAGGGCTAGGTATTTT	CASSPGTRARYF
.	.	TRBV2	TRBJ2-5	TGTGCCAGCAGTGAACGAGAGACCCAGTACTTC	CASSERETQYF
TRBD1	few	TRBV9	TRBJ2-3	TGTGCCAGCAGCGTAGGACAGGGGGCAAATACAGATACGCAGTATTTT	CASSVGQGANTDTQYF
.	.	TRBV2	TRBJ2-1	TGTGCCAGCAGTGAGGGGGACTCACAGTTCTTC	CASSEGDSQFF